Below, one T cell receptor beta chain is given with its context. The data originate from a study of blood T cell repertoires in COVID-19. The CDR3 has 14 residues. The method was immunoSEQ multiplex PCR; TCRdb's version includes in-frame clones alone and lacks a portion of them. This table holds approximately 40,000 clones, approximately 91% found once. The clonotype originates from a human donor in a cohort sampled during active COVID-19. Sequencing input: peripheral blood. The J gene is TRBJ1-1, the V gene TRBV1. TRBV1 is an annotated pseudogene. The CDR3 sequence: CTSSQEGGNTEAFF. The CDR3 bases are TGCACCAGCAGCCAAGAGGGGGGAAACACTGAAGCTTTCTTT.